The entry that follows covers one T cell receptor (beta chain) sequence. Its cognate antigen is unknown. This entry belongs to a study of cytomegalovirus exposure and HLA in healthy donors. Germline V CDR1 and CDR2: SGHRS, YFSETQ. The CDR3 runs 15 residues. The J segment lost 0 bases and the V segment lost 3 bases, leaving 4 bases of the junction unmatched. Overall study results and limits: Only CMV serostatus was available as immune exposure information.

With 60 Vbeta and 13 Jbeta primers, the PCR was carried out. Sequencing was performed with immunoSEQ multiplex PCR; in TCRdb, only in-frame clones are kept and a portion is missing. The sample table includes about 91,000 clones. Specimen: PBMCs. The clonotype was recovered from a young woman in good health and CMV-seronegative. The chain links TRBV5-1 to TRBJ1-1; 8 bases map to TRBD1. The CDR3 nucleotides read TGCGCCAGCAGCTCATACAGGGGGATGAACACTGAAGCTTTCTTT. Its protein product is CASSSYRGMNTEAFF.